This T cell receptor (beta chain) was recorded in a study of blood T cell repertoires in COVID-19. Across the whole study: Sites across the United States, Italy and Spain contributed samples from acute and convalescent COVID-19. T cells, B-cell-depleted T cells, or PBMCs supplied cDNA or gDNA.

The data were produced by immunoSEQ multiplex PCR, yet TCRdb's version contains in-frame clones alone and is incomplete. Of some 45,000 clones detected, over 75% appear once; the ten largest clones hold roughly 13%. The CDR3 is 14 amino acids. The V and J ends lost 7 bases and 3 bases, in that order; junction bases with no gene match: 4. Germline CDR1 is MNHEY and CDR2 is SMNVEV (reference sequence). Sequencing was carried out using peripheral blood. The receptor's source is a human donor in a cohort sampled during active COVID-19. The chain carries TRBV27 and TRBJ2-3; 10 nucleotides align to TRBD1. The CDR3 DNA is TGTGCCAGCACCCGGGACAGGGGAACAGATACGCAGTATTTT. It is translated as CASTRDRGTDTQYF.